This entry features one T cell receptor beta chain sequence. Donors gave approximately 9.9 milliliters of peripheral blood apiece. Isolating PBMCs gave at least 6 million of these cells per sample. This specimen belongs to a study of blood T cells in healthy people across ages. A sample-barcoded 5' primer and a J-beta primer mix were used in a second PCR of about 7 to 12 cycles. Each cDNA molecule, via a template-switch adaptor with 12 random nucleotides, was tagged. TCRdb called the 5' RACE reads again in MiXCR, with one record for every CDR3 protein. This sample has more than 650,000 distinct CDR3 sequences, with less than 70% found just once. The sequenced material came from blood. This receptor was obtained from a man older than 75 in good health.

The CDR3 region is CASRRGTAATNEKLFF. The CDR3 coding sequence is TGTGCCAGCAGACGCGGGACAGCCGCAACTAATGAAAAACTGTTTTTT. The J gene is TRBJ1-4, the V gene TRBV27, with 7 bases aligning to TRBD1. Germline-derived CDR1 and CDR2 are MNHEY and SMNVEV (reference sequence). J gave up 0 bases and V 6 bases, and 7 bases lay outside the gene matches. The CDR3 has 16 amino acids.